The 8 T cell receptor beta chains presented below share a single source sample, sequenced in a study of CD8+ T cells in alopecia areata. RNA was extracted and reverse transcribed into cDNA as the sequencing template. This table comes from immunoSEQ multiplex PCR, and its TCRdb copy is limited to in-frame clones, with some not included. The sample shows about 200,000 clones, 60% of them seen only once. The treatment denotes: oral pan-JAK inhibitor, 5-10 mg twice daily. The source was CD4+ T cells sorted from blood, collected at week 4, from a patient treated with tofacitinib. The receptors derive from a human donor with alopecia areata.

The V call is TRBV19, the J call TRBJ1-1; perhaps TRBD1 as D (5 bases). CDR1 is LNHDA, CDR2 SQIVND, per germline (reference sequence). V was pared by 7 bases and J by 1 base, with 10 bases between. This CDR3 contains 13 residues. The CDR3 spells CASTIRGNTEAFF. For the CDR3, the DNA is TGTGCCAGTACCATTAGGGGGAACACTGAAGCTTTCTTT.

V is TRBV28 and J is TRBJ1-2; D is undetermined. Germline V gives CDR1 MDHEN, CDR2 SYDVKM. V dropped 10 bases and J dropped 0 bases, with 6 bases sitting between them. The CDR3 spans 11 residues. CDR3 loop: CATGANYGYTF. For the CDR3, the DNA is TGTGCCACCGGAGCTAACTATGGCTACACCTTC.

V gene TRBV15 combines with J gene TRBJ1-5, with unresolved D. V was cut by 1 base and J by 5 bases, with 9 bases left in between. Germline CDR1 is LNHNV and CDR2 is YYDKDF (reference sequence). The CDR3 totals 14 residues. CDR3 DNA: TGTGCCACCAGCAGAGGTGACGGGGATCAGCCCCAGCATTTT. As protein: CATSRGDGDQPQHF. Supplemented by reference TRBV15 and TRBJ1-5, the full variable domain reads DAMVIQNPRYQVTQFGKPVTLSCSQTLNHNVMYWYQQKSSQAPKLLFHYYDKDFNNEADTPDNFQSRRPNTSFCFLDIRSPGLGDTAMYLCATSRGDGDQPQHFGDGTRLSIL.

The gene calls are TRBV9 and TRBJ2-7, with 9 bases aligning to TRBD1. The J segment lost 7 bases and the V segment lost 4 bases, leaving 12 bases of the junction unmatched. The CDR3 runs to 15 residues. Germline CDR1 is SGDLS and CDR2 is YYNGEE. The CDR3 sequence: CASSPGTGSATEQYF. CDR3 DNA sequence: TGTGCCAGCAGCCCTGGGACAGGGTCCGCCACGGAGCAGTACTTC.

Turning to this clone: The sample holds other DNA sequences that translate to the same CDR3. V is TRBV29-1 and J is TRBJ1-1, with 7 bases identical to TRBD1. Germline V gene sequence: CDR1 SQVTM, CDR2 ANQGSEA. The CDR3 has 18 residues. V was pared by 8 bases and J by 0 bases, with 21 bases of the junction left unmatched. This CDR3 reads CSNRAGQDDTKMNTEAFF. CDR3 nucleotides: TGCAGCAACAGGGCAGGACAGGACGACACAAAGATGAACACTGAAGCTTTCTTT.

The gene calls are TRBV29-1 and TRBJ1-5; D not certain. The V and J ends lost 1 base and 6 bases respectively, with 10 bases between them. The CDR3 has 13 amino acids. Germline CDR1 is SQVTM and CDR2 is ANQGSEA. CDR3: CSVEVDLGQPQHF. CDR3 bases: TGCAGCGTTGAAGTGGATTTGGGTCAGCCCCAGCATTTT. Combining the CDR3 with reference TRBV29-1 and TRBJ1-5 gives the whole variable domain SAVISQKPSRDICQRGTSLTIQCQVDSQVTMMFWYRQQPGQSLTLIATANQGSEATYESGFVIDKFPISRPNLTFSTLTVSNMSPEDSSIYLCSVEVDLGQPQHFGDGTRLSIL.

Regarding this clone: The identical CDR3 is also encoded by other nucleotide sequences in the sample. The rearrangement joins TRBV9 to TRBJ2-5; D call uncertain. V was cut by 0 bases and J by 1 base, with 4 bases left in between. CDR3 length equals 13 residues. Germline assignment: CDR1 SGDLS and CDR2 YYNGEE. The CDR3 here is CASSVGVQETQYF. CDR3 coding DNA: TGTGCCAGCAGCGTAGGGGTCCAAGAGACCCAGTACTTC.

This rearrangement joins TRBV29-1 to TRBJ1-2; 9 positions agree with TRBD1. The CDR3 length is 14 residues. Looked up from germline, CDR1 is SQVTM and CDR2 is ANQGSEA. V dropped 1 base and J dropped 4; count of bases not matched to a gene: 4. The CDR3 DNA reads TGCAGCGTTGAAGTTACGGGACAGGGCTATGGCTACACCTTC. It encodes CSVEVTGQGYGYTF.